The 12 T cell receptor beta chains below come from one sample, sequenced in a study of cytomegalovirus exposure and HLA in healthy donors (dated by TCRdb to about 2017). Library construction relied on the immunoSEQ multiplex PCR assay. For the multiplex PCR, a mixture combining 60 forward primers for TCR Vbeta segments and 13 reverse primers for TCR Jbeta segments was used. TCRdb holds this immuneACCESS table with in-frame rearrangements only. Some clones are missing; in checked studies, unresolved V genes explain under half, and the rest has no known cause. Present in this sample are about 98,000 clones, roughly 76% of which were seen just once. 2.5% of the sample is in the top ten clones. Sequenced sample: PBMCs. These receptors were taken from a man over 45 in good health and CMV-seronegative.

This chain links TRBV29-1 with TRBJ2-1; TRBD2 matches 12 bases. This CDR3 has 18 residues. After removal of 6 bases from V and 4 bases from J, the junction contained 16 bases not matched to a gene. Germline-derived CDR1 and CDR2 are SQVTM and ANQGSEA. The CDR3 is CSVGGGLRLAGEYNEQFF. CDR3 in DNA: TGCAGCGTGGGGGGGGGTCTTAGACTAGCGGGAGAGTACAATGAGCAGTTCTTC.

The DNA of the CDR3 is TGTGCCAGCAGTAACGGACAGAGGGGGAACACTGAAGCTTTCTTT. As protein: CASSNGQRGNTEAFF. This sequence joins TRBV6-6 and TRBJ1-1, with D tentatively TRBD1 (6 bases). Germline values: CDR1 MNHNY, CDR2 SVGAGI (reference sequence). Trimming pared 5 bases from V and 1 base from J, leaving 14 bases between. The CDR3 runs 15 residues.

The J gene is TRBJ1-3, the V gene TRBV7-9; the D is unclear. Germline loops: CDR1 SEHNR, CDR2 FQNEAQ (reference sequence). This CDR3 contains 14 residues. V lost 3 bases to trimming and J lost 0 bases, with 6 bases between them. The CDR3 DNA sequence: TGTGCCAGCAGCTTCACTGGCTCTGGAAACACCATATATTTT. It codes for CASSFTGSGNTIYF.

The chain recombines TRBV19 with TRBJ1-2, with D perhaps matching TRBD1 (5 bases). The CDR3 is 14 residues long. V was trimmed by 3 bases and J by 1 base, leaving 9 bases between them. Germline V gene lookup returns CDR1 LNHDA and CDR2 SQIVND (reference sequence). The CDR3 is CASSMRQFNYGYTF. CDR3 DNA: TGTGCCAGTAGTATGAGACAGTTTAACTATGGCTACACCTTC.

This clone was found a few times. CDR3 sequence reads: CATSSGYPRGMNTEAFF. CDR3 bases: TGTGCCACCAGCAGTGGATACCCTCGAGGGATGAACACTGAAGCTTTCTTT. The chain carries TRBV15 and TRBJ1-1; D is unresolved. Germline-derived CDR1 and CDR2 are LNHNV and YYDKDF (reference sequence). The CDR3 has 17 residues. Deletions cut 3 bases from V and 0 bases from J, with 17 bases between.

This clone occurred a few times. The chain employs TRBV5-1 and TRBJ2-7; weak D call: TRBD2 (5 bases). This CDR3 has 13 amino acids. The V gene lost 7 bases and the J gene lost 0 bases, with 11 bases spanning the gap. Per the germline V gene, CDR1 is SGHRS and CDR2 is YFSETQ. The DNA for the CDR3 is TGCGCCAGCGGGATCGGGATCTCCTACGAGCAGTACTTC. Translation: CASGIGISYEQYF.

This chain connects TRBV10-1 to TRBJ2-7, with TRBD1 matching 9 bases. J was trimmed by 7 bases and V by 9 bases; bases with no gene match: 10. This CDR3 has 13 amino acids. Germline V gene sequence: CDR1 WNHNN, CDR2 SYGVQD (reference sequence). The CDR3 is CASNRGLLDEQYF. In DNA, the CDR3 is TGCGCCAGTAACAGGGGGCTATTGGATGAGCAGTACTTC.

The CDR3 bases are TGTGCCAGCAGTGATCGAGTTGGACTCCTCGGAAACACCATATATTTT. Its translation is CASSDRVGLLGNTIYF. The rearrangement uses TRBV2 and TRBJ1-3, with D unclear. V lost 3 bases to trimming and J lost 4 bases, with 16 bases between them. This CDR3 has 16 amino acids. CDR1 is SNHLY, CDR2 FYNNEI, per germline.

The chain is built from TRBV28 and TRBJ2-1; 8 nucleotides align to TRBD2. The V gene end was trimmed by 7 bases and the J gene end by 1 base; junction bases not matched to a gene: 9. Germline V CDR1 and CDR2: MDHEN, SYDVKM. CDR3 length equals 16 residues. The CDR3: CASNSGGAGSYNEQFF. The CDR3 region has the DNA TGTGCCAGCAACTCCGGGGGGGCCGGGTCCTACAATGAGCAGTTCTTC.

The rearrangement uses TRBV9 and TRBJ1-3; D may be TRBD1 (5 bases). Germline V gene lookup returns CDR1 SGDLS and CDR2 YYNGEE. The CDR3 has 15 amino acids. Trimming left V 4 bases short and J 3 bases short, with 14 bases between. The chain's CDR3 is CASSPRPGGGNTIYF. The DNA for the CDR3 is TGTGCCAGCAGCCCACGGCCCGGGGGTGGAAACACCATATATTTT.

The chain carries TRBV2 and TRBJ1-2; 9 positions agree with TRBD1. The V gene's germline CDR1 is SNHLY and CDR2 FYNNEI. This CDR3 contains 13 residues. Germline trimming cut 8 bases from V and 8 bases from J; bases unmatched to any gene: 9. The CDR3 DNA reads as TGTGCCAGCTGGACAGGGGAGGGGGTGGGCTACACCTTC. This encodes CASWTGEGVGYTF.

V gene TRBV4-1 combines with J gene TRBJ2-3; weak D call: TRBD2 (6 bases). Trimming removed 3 bases at V and 6 bases at J, with 13 bases between. This CDR3 contains 14 residues. The V gene's germline CDR1 is MGHRA and CDR2 YSYEKL. The CDR3 loop is CASSQSGLRDTQYF. Here the CDR3 DNA reads TGCGCCAGCAGCCAGAGCGGGCTACGGGATACGCAGTATTTT.